This passage covers 9 T cell receptor beta chains from one sample sequenced in a study of T cell responses to AZD1222 COVID-19 vaccine. TCRdb's table, derived via immunoSEQ multiplex PCR, lists solely in-frame clones and lacks some. The table includes 100,000 to 150,000 clones, roughly 89% detected once. The sample consisted of peripheral blood, taken on day 0 of AZD1222 vaccination. The receptors stem from an adult in good health.

This sequence joins TRBV21-1 and TRBJ1-1. TRBV21-1 is given as a pseudogene. This CDR3 has 15 amino acids. CDR3 nucleotides: TGTGCCAGCAGCGCCCTAAAAGGGGGGGATGGTGAAGCTTTCTTT. Translating it yields CASSALKGGDGEAFF.

This clone was seen more than once but under ten times. V is TRBV11-3 and J is TRBJ2-1, with 10 bases lining up with TRBD2. Losses at the gene ends were 1 base for V and 7 bases for J; bases not matched to a gene: 10. The germline CDR1 and CDR2 sequences are SGHNT and YENEEA. The CDR3 totals 17 residues. The CDR3 spells CASSLGVLAGSRNEQFF. CDR3 coding DNA: TGTGCCAGCAGCTTAGGAGTACTAGCGGGGAGTAGGAATGAGCAGTTCTTC.

V usage is TRBV18 and J usage is TRBJ2-7; D remains unclear. In germline, CDR1 is KGHSH, CDR2 LQKENI. V lost 6 bases, J lost 6 bases, and 12 bases lay in between. CDR3 size: 12 residues. The chain's CDR3 is CASSPEEREQYF. As DNA, the CDR3 is TGTGCCAGCTCTCCTGAGGAGCGCGAGCAGTACTTC.

The V and J genes are TRBV4-1 and TRBJ1-6, with D hard to call. V gave up 4 bases and J gave up 0 bases, with 7 bases separating them. Germline V CDR1 and CDR2: MGHRA, YSYEKL. The CDR3 extends over 15 amino acids. CDR3 sequence: CASSLESSYNSPLHF. CDR3 coding DNA: TGCGCCAGCAGCCTTGAAAGCTCCTATAATTCACCCCTCCACTTT.

The chain employs TRBV2 and TRBJ1-1; 7 nucleotides match TRBD1. The CDR3 totals 14 residues. With V trimmed by 8 bases and J by 1 base, 7 bases remained unmatched. Germline values: CDR1 SNHLY, CDR2 FYNNEI. CDR3 in amino acids: CASQTGQRNTEAFF. CDR3 sequence (DNA): TGTGCCAGCCAAACGGGACAGAGGAACACTGAAGCTTTCTTT.

The chain uses TRBV5-4 and TRBJ2-7, with D perhaps TRBD1 (6 bases). V was cut by 4 bases and J by 2 bases, with 19 bases left in between. CDR1 is SGHNT, CDR2 YYREEE, per germline (reference sequence). The CDR3 runs to 16 residues. As DNA, the CDR3 is TGTGCCAGCAGCCCAAAACCGGACAGTTCTACCTACGAGCAGTACTTC. Translating it yields CASSPKPDSSTYEQYF.

The rearrangement links TRBV7-3 to TRBJ2-7; D is uncertain. This CDR3 has 13 amino acids. V gave up 2 bases and J gave up 7 bases, with 12 bases separating them. CDR1 is SGHTA and CDR2 is FQGTGA in the germline V gene. The CDR3 nucleotides are TGTGCCAGCAGCTTATGGATAAGAAGGGAGCAGTACTTC. This gives the protein CASSLWIRREQYF.

The chain recombines TRBV6-2 or TRBV6-3 with TRBJ2-7, with 9 positions matching TRBD2. V lost 6 bases, J lost 5 bases, and 17 bases stayed unmatched. Germline loops: CDR1 MNHEY, CDR2 SVGEGT. This CDR3 is 17 amino acids long. The chain's CDR3 is CASSLLPPGGRADEQYF. The DNA for the CDR3 is TGTGCCAGCAGCCTACTACCCCCGGGCGGGAGGGCCGACGAGCAGTACTTC.

V usage is TRBV3-1 (or the pseudogene TRBV3-2) and J usage is TRBJ2-7; TRBD2 is a possible D gene (6 bases). Germline assignment: CDR1 LGHDT and CDR2 YNNKEL (reference sequence). The ends were cut back, 0 bases at V and 8 bases at J, with 14 bases in the middle. This CDR3 has 14 amino acids. CDR3 bases: TGTGCCAGCAGCCAAGAGGGAGGCAGCCCCAAGCAGTACTTC. This gives the protein CASSQEGGSPKQYF.